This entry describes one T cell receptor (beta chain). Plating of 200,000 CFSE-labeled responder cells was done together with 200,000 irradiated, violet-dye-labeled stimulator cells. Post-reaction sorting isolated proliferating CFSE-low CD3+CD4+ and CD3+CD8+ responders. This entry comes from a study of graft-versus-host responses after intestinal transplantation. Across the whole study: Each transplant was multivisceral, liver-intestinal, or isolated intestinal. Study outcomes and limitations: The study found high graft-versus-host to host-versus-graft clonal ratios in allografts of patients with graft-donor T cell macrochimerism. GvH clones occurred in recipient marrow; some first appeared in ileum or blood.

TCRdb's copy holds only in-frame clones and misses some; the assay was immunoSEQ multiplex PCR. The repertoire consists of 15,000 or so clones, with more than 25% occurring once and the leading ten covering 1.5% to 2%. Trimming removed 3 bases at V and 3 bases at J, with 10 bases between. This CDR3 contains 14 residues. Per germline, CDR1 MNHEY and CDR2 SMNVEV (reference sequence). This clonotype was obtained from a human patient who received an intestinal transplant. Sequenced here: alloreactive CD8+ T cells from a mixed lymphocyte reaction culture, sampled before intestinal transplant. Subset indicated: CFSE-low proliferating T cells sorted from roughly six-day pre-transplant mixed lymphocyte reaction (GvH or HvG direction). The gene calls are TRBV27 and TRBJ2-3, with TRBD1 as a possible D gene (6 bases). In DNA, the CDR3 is TGTGCCAGCAGTTTGCCAGGGGTAACAGATACGCAGTATTTT. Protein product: CASSLPGVTDTQYF.